The rows below give T cell receptor beta chains drawn from one sample of a study of T cell repertoires in cytomegalovirus infection. TCRdb called the reads again in MiXCR, with one record for every CDR3 protein. The profile shows about 260,000 distinct CDR3 sequences, 12% to 15% of them singletons. The sample comprised PBMCs. The receptors stem from a human donor in good health (CMV status not recorded). Some clones in this sample may be carry-over from other donors' samples. Both conserved end residues are trimmed from each CDR3.

v_call: TRBV10-1
cdr3_aa: ASSEDSMNTEAF

v_call: TRBV7-6
cdr3_aa: ASSQGTVETQY

v_call: TRBV3-1
cdr3_aa: ASSQERTGRDGYT

v_call: TRBV2
cdr3_aa: ASSVTGVGNQPQH

v_call: TRBV6-2/TRBV6-3
cdr3_aa: ASTYEGTDGEETQY

v_call: TRBV12-3/TRBV12-4
cdr3_aa: ASSGGEWTGFTDTQY

v_call: TRBV20-1
cdr3_aa: SARFALEQF

v_call: TRBV7-6
cdr3_aa: ASSLGNRGRYEQY

v_call: TRBV12-3/TRBV12-4
cdr3_aa: ASRDPSGRLDTGELF

v_call: TRBV10-3
cdr3_aa: AISEDPMRELGDTQY

v_call: TRBV29-1
cdr3_aa: SVEDHSETGSYEQY

v_call: TRBV19
cdr3_aa: ASSIPGRTYGYT